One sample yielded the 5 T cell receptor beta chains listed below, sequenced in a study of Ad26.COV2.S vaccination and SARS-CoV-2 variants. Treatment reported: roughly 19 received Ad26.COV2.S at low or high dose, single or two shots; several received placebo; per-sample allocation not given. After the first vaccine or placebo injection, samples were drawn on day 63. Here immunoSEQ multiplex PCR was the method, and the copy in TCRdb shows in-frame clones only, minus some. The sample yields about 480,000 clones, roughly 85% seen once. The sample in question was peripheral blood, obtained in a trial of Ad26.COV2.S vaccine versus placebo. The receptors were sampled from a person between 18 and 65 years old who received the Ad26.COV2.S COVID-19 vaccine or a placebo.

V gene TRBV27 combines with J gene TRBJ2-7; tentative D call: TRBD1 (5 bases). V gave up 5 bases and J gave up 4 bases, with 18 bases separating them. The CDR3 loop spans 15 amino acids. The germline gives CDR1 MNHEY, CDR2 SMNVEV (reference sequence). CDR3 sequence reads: CASSPQGTYTYEQYF. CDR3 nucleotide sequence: TGTGCCAGCAGTCCCCAGGGCACCTACACTTACGAGCAGTACTTC.

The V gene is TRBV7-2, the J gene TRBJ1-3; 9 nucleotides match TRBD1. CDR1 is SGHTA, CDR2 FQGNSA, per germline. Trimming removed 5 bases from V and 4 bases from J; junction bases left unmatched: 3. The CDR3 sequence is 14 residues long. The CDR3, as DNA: TGTGCCAGCAGCCTACAGGGGGCAGGAAACACCATATATTTT. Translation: CASSLQGAGNTIYF.

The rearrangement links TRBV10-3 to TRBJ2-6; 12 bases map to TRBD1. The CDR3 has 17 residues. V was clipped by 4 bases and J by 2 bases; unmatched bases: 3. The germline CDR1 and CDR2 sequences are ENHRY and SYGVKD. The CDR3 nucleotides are TGTGCCATCAGTGGGGGGACAGGGGGCGCTGGGGCCAACGTCCTGACTTTC. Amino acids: CAISGGTGGAGANVLTF.

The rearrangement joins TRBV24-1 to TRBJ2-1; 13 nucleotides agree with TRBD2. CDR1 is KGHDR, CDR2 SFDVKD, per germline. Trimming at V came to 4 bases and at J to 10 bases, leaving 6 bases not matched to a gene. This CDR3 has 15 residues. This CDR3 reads CATSDGTSGIREQFF. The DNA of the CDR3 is TGTGCCACCAGTGACGGGACTAGCGGGATTCGGGAGCAGTTCTTC.

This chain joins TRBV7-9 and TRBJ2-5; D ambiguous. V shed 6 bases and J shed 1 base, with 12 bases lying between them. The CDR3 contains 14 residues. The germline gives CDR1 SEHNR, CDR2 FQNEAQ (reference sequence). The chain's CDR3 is CASRRPPTQETQYF. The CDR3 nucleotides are TGTGCCAGCAGACGACCACCTACCCAAGAGACCCAGTACTTC.